This T cell receptor (beta chain) was observed in a study of cytomegalovirus exposure and HLA in healthy donors. The CDR3 has 14 amino acids. Trimming removed 4 bases from V and 4 bases from J, with 13 bases in between. CDR1 LNHDA and CDR2 SQIVND come from the germline V gene (reference sequence). In the PCR, 60 Vbeta and 13 Jbeta primers were used. Using immunoSEQ multiplex PCR, the repertoire was profiled, and TCRdb retains in-frame clones only, with some absent. The sample yields approximately 190,000 clones, 87% seen once. Of note for this clone: Its specificity is unknown.

Study results and limitations: The productive fraction for most TCR beta V segments was about 87% or about 30% in an earlier analysis.

The chain uses TRBV19 and TRBJ1-1; tentatively, D is TRBD1 (5 bases). This clonotype was obtained from a boy aged 2 to 10 in good health and CMV-seronegative. The sequenced material came from PBMCs. CDR3 nucleotide sequence: TGTGCCAGTAGTAAAGGACACCCGGGCACTGAAGCTTTCTTT. Encoded protein: CASSKGHPGTEAFF.